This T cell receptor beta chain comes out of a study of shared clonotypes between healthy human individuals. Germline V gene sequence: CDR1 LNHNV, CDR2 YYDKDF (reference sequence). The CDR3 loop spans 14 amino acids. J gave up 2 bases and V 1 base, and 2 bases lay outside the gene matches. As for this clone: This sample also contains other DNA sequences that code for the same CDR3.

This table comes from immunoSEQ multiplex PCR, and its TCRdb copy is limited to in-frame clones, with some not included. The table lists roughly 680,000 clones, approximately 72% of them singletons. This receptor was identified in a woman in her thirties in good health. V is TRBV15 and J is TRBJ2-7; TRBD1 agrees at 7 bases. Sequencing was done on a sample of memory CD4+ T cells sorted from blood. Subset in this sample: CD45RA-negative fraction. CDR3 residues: CATSRGTGAYEQYF. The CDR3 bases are TGTGCCACCAGCAGAGGGACAGGAGCCTACGAGCAGTACTTC.